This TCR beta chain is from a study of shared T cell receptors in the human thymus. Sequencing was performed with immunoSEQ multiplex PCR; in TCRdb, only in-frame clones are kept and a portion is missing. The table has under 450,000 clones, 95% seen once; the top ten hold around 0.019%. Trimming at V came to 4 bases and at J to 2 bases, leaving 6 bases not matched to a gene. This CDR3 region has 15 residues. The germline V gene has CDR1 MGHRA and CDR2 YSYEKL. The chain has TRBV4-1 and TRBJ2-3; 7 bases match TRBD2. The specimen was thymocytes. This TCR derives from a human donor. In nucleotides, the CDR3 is TGCGCCAGCAGCCGTCGACTAGCCGACACAGATACGCAGTATTTT. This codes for CASSRRLADTDTQYF.